The clone carrying this TCR beta chain has just one count. Germline assignment: CDR1 SEHNR and CDR2 FQNEAQ (reference sequence). This CDR3 is built from 16 residues. V was clipped by 5 bases and J by 4 bases; unmatched bases: 8. These data are taken from a study of blood T cell repertoires in COVID-19. At the level of the study: Sample material is recorded as cDNA or gDNA derived from T cells, B-cell-depleted T cells, or PBMCs.

As handled by the study authors: Nucleated cell number was recorded as an estimate derived from reference gene primer amplification. TCRdb's table, derived via immunoSEQ multiplex PCR, lists solely in-frame clones and lacks some. V, J and clone size are taken as reported in that table, and D and trimming were inferred from the DNA itself. The data hold over 200,000 clones, with about 90% observed a single time. The chain joins TRBV7-9 to TRBJ1-5; TRBD1 matches 10 bases. The sequencing input was peripheral blood. The TCR was taken from a man in his forties or fifties with active or convalescent COVID-19. CDR3 in DNA: TGTGCCAGCAGCCTATGGGACAGGGGATCGAATCAGCCCCAGCATTTT. Its translation is CASSLWDRGSNQPQHF.